The 25 T cell receptor beta chains below were found in one sample sequenced in a study of T cell responses to AZD1222 COVID-19 vaccine (dated by TCRdb to the early 2020s). Library preparation employed the immunoSEQ multiplex PCR assay. This immuneACCESS table, as held by TCRdb, lists in-frame sequences with V and J called but not all clones. Of the missing ones, under half trace to an unresolved V gene in checked studies; the others have no known cause. For this sample there are around 120,000 clones; 87% appear just once. The ten largest clonotypes hold approximately 1.2% of the sample. The time point label, as the study defines it: baseline before first vaccination. The material was peripheral blood, obtained on day 0 of AZD1222 vaccination. The origin of the receptors is an adult in good health.

J is TRBJ1-2 and V is TRBV5-8, with a weak D call TRBD1 (5 bases). V gave up 3 bases and J gave up 2 bases, with 17 bases separating them. The CDR3 loop spans 16 amino acids. Germline V lookup: CDR1 SGHTS, CDR2 YDEGEE. CDR3 nucleotide sequence: TGTGCCAGCAGCTCCTATGACCGGGGCTACAACTATGGCTACACCTTC. Protein product: CASSSYDRGYNYGYTF. The full variable domain, completed using reference TRBV5-8 and TRBJ1-2, is EAGVTQSPTHLIKTRGQQATLRCSPISGHTSVYWYQQALGLGLQFLLWYDEGEERNRGNFPPRFSGRQFPNYSSELNVNALELEDSALYLCASSSYDRGYNYGYTFGSGTRLTVV.

The V gene is TRBV16, the J gene TRBJ1-2; a possible D gene is TRBD1 (5 bases). Trimming took 3 bases from V and 6 from J, leaving 17 bases between them. Germline lookup yields CDR1 KGHSY and CDR2 FQNENV. The CDR3 consists of 15 residues. The CDR3 sequence: CASSQSQGGFDGYTF. CDR3 DNA: TGTGCCAGCAGCCAGTCCCAGGGAGGTTTTGATGGCTACACCTTC.

The chain is built from TRBV4-1 and TRBJ1-2, with D maybe TRBD1 (5 bases). This CDR3 spans 15 amino acids. Germline CDR1 is MGHRA and CDR2 is YSYEKL. Trimming left V 0 bases short and J 6 bases short, with 14 bases between. CDR3 bases: TGCGCCAGCAGCCAAGATTCAGGGACCTCCCATGGCTACACCTTC. Its protein product is CASSQDSGTSHGYTF.

The chain combines TRBV30 with TRBJ2-2; D perhaps matches TRBD1 (5 bases). Germline CDR1 reads GTSNPN; CDR2 reads SVGIG (reference sequence). Trimming shortened V by 5 bases and J by 4 bases, and 8 bases separated the two germline ends. This CDR3 contains 12 residues. The CDR3 DNA sequence: TGTGCCTGGGGACATCTCACCGGGGAGCTGTTTTTT. Its protein product is CAWGHLTGELFF.

This chain connects TRBV6-5 to TRBJ2-5, with D perhaps matching TRBD1 (6 bases). In germline, CDR1 is MNHEY, CDR2 SVGAGI. The CDR3 sequence is 15 residues long. V gave up 9 bases and J gave up 4 bases, with 21 bases separating them. CDR3 in amino acids: CASTRTQGFGETQYF. CDR3 in DNA: TGTGCCAGTACTCGTACACAGGGTTTTGGAGAGACCCAGTACTTC.

The V call is TRBV19, the J call TRBJ2-2; D is perhaps TRBD1 or TRBD2 (5 bases each). The ends were cut back, 7 bases at V and 7 bases at J, with 13 bases in the middle. Germline V gene data show CDR1 as LNHDA and CDR2 as SQIVND (reference sequence). There are 13 residues in the CDR3. The CDR3 DNA sequence: TGTGCCAGTATTGCGTCTGGGGGCGGGGAGCTGTTTTTT. As protein: CASIASGGGELFF.

V usage is TRBV11-2 and J usage is TRBJ1-6; D gene unclear. Germline CDR1 reads SGHAT; CDR2 reads FQNNGV. V gave up 0 bases and J gave up 4 bases, with 10 bases separating them. CDR3 size: 16 residues. The CDR3 protein is CASSLDGRRYNSPLHF. The CDR3 DNA reads TGTGCCAGCAGCTTAGATGGTCGGCGTTATAATTCACCCCTCCACTTT.

V usage is TRBV30 and J usage is TRBJ2-3; D not certain. The CDR3 is made up of 12 amino acids. The V end lost 2 bases, the J end lost 4 bases, and 7 bases lay between the germline ends. In germline, CDR1 is GTSNPN, CDR2 SVGIG (reference sequence). Written as DNA, the CDR3 is TGTGCCTGGAGTCTAGTGGCAGATACGCAGTATTTT. Protein sequence: CAWSLVADTQYF.

The chain combines TRBV7-7 with TRBJ2-5, with D perhaps TRBD1 (5 bases). The V gene lost 1 base and the J gene lost 1 base, with 10 bases spanning the gap. Germline CDR1 is SSHAT and CDR2 is FNYEAQ (reference sequence). This CDR3 has 15 amino acids. CDR3 DNA: TGTGCCAGCAGCTTAGTTAAGGGGCCCCAAGAGACCCAGTACTTC. Protein product: CASSLVKGPQETQYF.

This chain joins TRBV3-1 (or the pseudogene TRBV3-2) and TRBJ1-6, with 10 nucleotides matching TRBD1. The CDR3 consists of 15 residues. CDR1 and CDR2 from the germline V gene are LGHDT and YNNKEL (reference sequence). The V segment lost 4 bases and the J segment 7 bases; nucleotides outside the gene matches: 4. The CDR3 here is CASSPGQGGNSPLHF. In DNA form, the CDR3 reads TGTGCCAGCAGCCCCGGACAGGGGGGGAATTCACCCCTCCACTTT.

This chain links TRBV19 with TRBJ1-2, with 8 nucleotides matching TRBD1. Germline lookup yields CDR1 LNHDA and CDR2 SQIVND (reference sequence). The CDR3 loop spans 14 amino acids. V shed 2 bases, J shed 8 bases, and the junction held 7 bases outside the gene matches. The CDR3 bases are TGTGCCAGTAGTATATATTCGGACAGGGACGGCTACACCTTC. This encodes CASSIYSDRDGYTF.

CDR3 loop: CASSERTGGFSSYNSPLHF. CDR3 nucleotide sequence: TGTGCCAGCAGTGAAAGGACAGGGGGCTTTAGCTCCTATAATTCACCCCTCCACTTT. The J gene is TRBJ1-6, the V gene TRBV6-1; 11 nucleotides line up with TRBD1. The CDR3 loop spans 19 amino acids. J lost 0 bases, V lost 2 bases, and 6 bases had no gene match. The germline V gene encodes CDR1 MNHNS and CDR2 SASEGT.

The genes are TRBV10-3 and TRBJ1-6, with TRBD1 matching 9 bases. CDR3 length equals 16 residues. With V trimmed by 7 bases and J by 7 bases, 11 bases remained unmatched. Germline CDR1 ENHRY, CDR2 SYGVKD. Here the CDR3 reads CAIKSGAGQGNSPLHF. Here the CDR3 DNA reads TGTGCCATCAAATCTGGCGCTGGACAGGGGAATTCACCCCTCCACTTT.

Points on this clone: The junction differs from germline at one of its ends, possibly a read error. The J gene is TRBJ1-2, the V gene TRBV10-3; no firm D call. CDR1 and CDR2 (germline): ENHRY, SYGVKD. This CDR3 is built from 12 residues. CDR3 in amino acids: CAINEGQGGYTF. CDR3 nucleotide sequence: TGTGCCATCAATGAGGGCCAAGGCGGCTACACCTTC.

The CDR3 loop is CASSSGQGNGYTF. CDR3 in DNA: TGTGCCAGCTCTAGCGGGCAGGGGAATGGCTACACCTTC. The chain combines TRBV27 with TRBJ1-2; a possible D gene is TRBD1 (6 bases). The CDR3 has 13 residues. Germline V gives CDR1 MNHEY, CDR2 SMNVEV (reference sequence). Trimming took 8 bases from V and 6 from J, leaving 16 bases between them.

The chain combines TRBV11-3 with TRBJ2-7; the D gene is possibly TRBD2 (5 bases). Germline CDR1 is SGHNT and CDR2 is YENEEA. The CDR3 totals 17 residues. Trimming stripped 2 bases from V and 3 bases from J, with 20 bases between. The CDR3 spells CASSLRARAVRLYEQYF. The CDR3 region has the DNA TGTGCCAGCAGCTTAAGGGCCCGAGCGGTGCGCCTCTACGAGCAGTACTTC.

The chain joins TRBV4-3 to TRBJ2-2, with D tentatively TRBD1 or TRBD2 (5 bases each). V dropped 4 bases and J dropped 6 bases, with 15 bases sitting between them. Germline assignment: CDR1 LGHNA and CDR2 YSLEER. The CDR3 contains 15 residues. The CDR3 region has the DNA TGCGCCAGCAGCCGAAGTCCCAGGGACGCCGGGGAGCTGTTTTTT. Translation gives CASSRSPRDAGELFF.

On this clone itself: Other DNA variants within this sample encode the same CDR3. The chain carries TRBV19 and TRBJ1-2; D gene uncertain. CDR3 length equals 13 residues. CDR1 and CDR2 (germline): LNHDA, SQIVND (reference sequence). The V end lost 3 bases, the J end lost 4 bases, and 9 bases lay between the germline ends. Here the CDR3 reads CASSIGSLYGYTF. CDR3 coding DNA: TGTGCCAGTAGTATTGGGTCTCTCTATGGCTACACCTTC.

The chain joins TRBV7-9 to TRBJ1-1; no clear D gene. Germline CDR1 reads SEHNR; CDR2 reads FQNEAQ (reference sequence). V gave up 5 bases and J gave up 4 bases, with 14 bases separating them. CDR3 size: 14 residues. As DNA, the CDR3 is TGTGCCAGCAGCCCAGCGGAGTATATCACTGAAGCTTTCTTT. This sequence encodes CASSPAEYITEAFF.

The chain couples TRBV9 to TRBJ2-3, with no clear D. Trimming cost V 0 bases and J 2 bases, with 7 bases left between them. The CDR3 extends over 14 amino acids. Germline CDR1 SGDLS, CDR2 YYNGEE. The CDR3 loop is CASSVDSYTDTQYF. Here the CDR3 DNA reads TGTGCCAGCAGCGTAGATAGCTACACAGATACGCAGTATTTT.

The gene calls are TRBV7-9 and TRBJ2-1; D is unclear. This CDR3 spans 13 amino acids. V was trimmed by 5 bases and J by 3 bases, leaving 8 bases between them. Germline V CDR1 and CDR2: SEHNR, FQNEAQ (reference sequence). DNA for the CDR3: TGTGCCAGCAGCCAAGCGCTCTACAATGAGCAGTTCTTC. This translates into CASSQALYNEQFF.

The V and J genes are TRBV6-2 or TRBV6-3 and TRBJ2-7; possibly TRBD1 or TRBD2 for D (7 bases each). The ends were cut back, 5 bases at V and 3 bases at J, with 26 bases in the middle. CDR1 MNHEY and CDR2 SVGEGT come from the germline V gene. This CDR3 is 18 amino acids long. CDR3 loop: CASSGTTGRAAGDYEQYF. The CDR3 nucleotides read TGTGCCAGCAGTGGAACGACAGGGAGGGCGGCGGGTGACTACGAGCAGTACTTC.

This CDR3 is CASSTGTYNEQFF. As DNA, the CDR3 is TGTGCCAGCAGCACAGGGACCTACAATGAGCAGTTCTTC. V and J are TRBV7-9 and TRBJ2-1; the D gene is possibly TRBD1 (6 bases). Germline V gene lookup returns CDR1 SEHNR and CDR2 FQNEAQ (reference sequence). V lost 5 bases and J lost 2, with 7 bases in between. The CDR3 totals 13 residues.

The chain employs TRBV29-1 and TRBJ1-1; tentative D call: TRBD1 (5 bases). The CDR3 runs to 15 residues. The V gene's germline CDR1 is SQVTM and CDR2 ANQGSEA. Trimming removed 2 bases at V and 4 bases at J, with 17 bases between. For the CDR3, the DNA is TGCAGCGTTGAATCCCCACGGGGGTTGAGCACTGAAGCTTTCTTT. This codes for CSVESPRGLSTEAFF. Full variable domain (missing parts from reference TRBV29-1 and TRBJ1-1): SAVISQKPSRDICQRGTSLTIQCQVDSQVTMMFWYRQQPGQSLTLIATANQGSEATYESGFVIDKFPISRPNLTFSTLTVSNMSPEDSSIYLCSVESPRGLSTEAFFGQGTRLTVV.

Remarks on this clone: This sample includes further DNA sequences coding for the same CDR3. This rearrangement joins TRBV7-2 to TRBJ2-5; D gene ambiguous. Per the germline V gene, CDR1 is SGHTA and CDR2 is FQGNSA. This CDR3 comprises 13 residues. V gave up 1 base and J gave up 5 bases, with 8 bases separating them. In nucleotides, the CDR3 is TGTGCCAGCAGCTTAGGTTCTGGGGAGACCCAGTACTTC. It encodes CASSLGSGETQYF.